This section outlines one T cell receptor (beta chain) sequence together with its context. Its specificity is not known. These data are taken from a study of T cell responses to AZD1222 COVID-19 vaccine. Using immunoSEQ multiplex PCR, the repertoire was profiled, and TCRdb retains in-frame clones only, with some absent. The sample lists about 200,000 clones, around 93% occurring once. Study-wide results and caveats: Variant regions that are unmutated are reportedly the target of nearly half of spike-specific TCRs.

This CDR3 is built from 13 residues. Germline trimming cut 5 bases from V and 7 bases from J; bases unmatched to any gene: 6. This sequence originates from an adult who received the AZD1222 COVID-19 vaccine. The V and J genes are TRBV12-3 or TRBV12-4 and TRBJ1-2, with 8 nucleotides matching TRBD1. Sequenced here: peripheral blood, sampled 28 days after the second AZD1222 dose. Written as DNA, the CDR3 is TGTGCCAGCAGTACTCTACAGGGGGGTGGCTACACCTTC. Translation: CASSTLQGGGYTF.